A selection of T cell receptor beta chains follows, all from one sample in a study of blood T cell repertoires in COVID-19. TCRdb keeps only in-frame clones here, not all; method: immunoSEQ multiplex PCR. The sample lists about 13,000 clones, roughly 84% occurring once. Sequenced input: peripheral blood. Receptors originate from a human donor in a cohort sampled during active COVID-19. CDR3s leave out the opening cysteine and the closing phenylalanine or tryptophan.

TRBJ2-1 | TRBV4-3 | ASSFGLNNEQF
TRBJ2-6 | TRBV5-4 | ASKTVSGANVLT
TRBJ2-7 | TRBV6-5 | ASSYQAQAGSSEQY
TRBJ2-1 | TRBV6-5 | ASSRGGPTYNEQF
TRBJ2-5 | TRBV3-1/TRBV3-2 | ASSQDRAGAGETQY
TRBJ1-2 | TRBV2 | ASSESDRFYGYT
TRBJ2-2 | TRBV15 | ATSRDLAGVGTGELF
TRBJ1-4 | TRBV30 | AWSVKQGNEKLF
TRBJ1-2 | TRBV6-6 | ASREGAEGYT
TRBJ2-7 | TRBV5-1 | ASSLGERLAATEQY
TRBJ2-5 | TRBV6-2/TRBV6-3 | ASSYPSGGAQETQY
TRBJ1-4 | TRBV19 | ASSNPDYLNEKLF
TRBJ2-7 | TRBV5-5 | ASSLGLAASYEQY
TRBJ2-7 | TRBV4-3 | ASSQAYGSQIYEQY
TRBJ2-5 | TRBV4-3 | ASSQDLGHDEETQY
TRBJ2-5 | TRBV9 | ASSVGGGQAYQETQY
TRBJ2-2 | TRBV25-1 | ASRYGGDNTGELF
TRBJ2-1 | TRBV4-3 | ASSSYTSYNEQF
TRBJ2-5 | TRBV11-3 | ASTKSKDAGETQY
TRBJ1-1 | TRBV2 | ASSEWRGHTEAF
TRBJ1-1 | TRBV19 | ASSLQGAKTEAF
TRBJ2-1 | TRBV14 | ASSQGTSGGPRSYNEQF
TRBJ2-5 | TRBV5-4 | ASSLPGTPIQETQY
TRBJ2-7 | TRBV5-5 | ASSPGISEQY
TRBJ1-2 | TRBV15 | ATSRVLQGVPGLYGYT
TRBJ2-7 | TRBV7-2 | ASSLGQGNYEQY
TRBJ1-5 | TRBV5-3 | ARSWRTGGNQPQH
TRBJ2-7 | TRBV6-1 | ASSEPTGSSYEQY
TRBJ1-1 | TRBV19 | ASSIRGYNTEAF
TRBJ1-4 | TRBV19 | ASRKRRDGEKLF
TRBJ1-2 | TRBV29-1 | SVEDRPSAGYT
TRBJ2-7 | TRBV4-2 | ASSQGLAGGEQY
TRBJ1-2 | TRBV5-1 | ASSLSLSSTNYGYT
TRBJ2-1 | TRBV20-1 | SASTYGEQF
TRBJ2-2 | TRBV6-5 | ASSSRQGSGELF